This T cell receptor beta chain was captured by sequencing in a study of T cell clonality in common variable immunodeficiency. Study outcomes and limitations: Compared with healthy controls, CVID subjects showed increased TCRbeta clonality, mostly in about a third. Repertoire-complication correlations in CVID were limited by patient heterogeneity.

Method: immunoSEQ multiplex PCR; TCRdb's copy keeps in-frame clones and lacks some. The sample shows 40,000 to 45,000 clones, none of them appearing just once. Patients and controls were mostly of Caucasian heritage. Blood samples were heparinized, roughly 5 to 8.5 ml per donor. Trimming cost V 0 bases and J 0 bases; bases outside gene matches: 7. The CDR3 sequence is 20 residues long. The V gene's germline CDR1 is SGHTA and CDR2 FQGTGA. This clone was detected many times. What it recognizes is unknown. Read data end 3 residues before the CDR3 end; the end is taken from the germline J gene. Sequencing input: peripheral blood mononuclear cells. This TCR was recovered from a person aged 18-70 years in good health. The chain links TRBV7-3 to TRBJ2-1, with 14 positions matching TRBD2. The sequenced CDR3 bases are TGTGCCAGCAGCTTAACGTATGGACTAGCGGGAGGTGTCTCCTACAATGAG. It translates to CASSLTYGLAGGVSYNE. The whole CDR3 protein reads CASSLTYGLAGGVSYNEQFF. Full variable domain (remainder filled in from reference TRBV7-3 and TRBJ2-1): GAGVSQTPSNKVTEKGKYVELRCDPISGHTALYWYRQSLGQGPEFLIYFQGTGAADDSGLPNDRFFAVRPEGSVSTLKIQRTERGDSAVYLCASSLTYGLAGGVSYNEQFFGPGTRLTVL.